The 22 T cell receptor beta chains presented below share a single source sample, sequenced in a study of blood T cell repertoires in COVID-19. Sequencing was performed with immunoSEQ multiplex PCR; in TCRdb, only in-frame clones are kept and a portion is missing. The table lists about 140,000 clones, less than 85% of them singletons, with 1.5% to 2% in the top ten. The sequenced material came from PBMCs or T cells enriched from blood (not recorded which). These receptors were obtained from a woman in her late teens or twenties who had been exposed to COVID-19.

This chain uses TRBV21-1 with TRBJ2-7; the D call in the table, TRBD2, was not verified against the DNA. TRBV21-1 corresponds to a pseudogene. The CDR3 consists of 15 residues. The CDR3: CASSKGAGEDYEQYF. In nucleotides, the CDR3 is TGTGCCAGCAGCAAAGGAGCGGGAGAGGACTACGAGCAGTACTTC.

The gene calls are TRBV7-6 and TRBJ1-5; maybe TRBD1 (6 bases). This CDR3 is 15 amino acids long. Germline CDR1 is SGHVS and CDR2 is FNYEAQ. V gave up 0 bases and J gave up 7 bases, with 13 bases separating them. The CDR3 loop reads CASSLAVGAGQPQHF. CDR3 DNA sequence: TGTGCCAGCAGCTTAGCGGTGGGGGCTGGCCAGCCCCAGCATTTT.

The V gene is TRBV28, the J gene TRBJ1-2; D gene ambiguous. CDR3 length: 13 amino acids. V was shortened by 7 bases and J by 1 base, with 10 bases between the two germline ends. CDR1 MDHEN and CDR2 SYDVKM come from the germline V gene. The CDR3 is CASTEGNNYGYTF. CDR3 DNA: TGTGCCAGCACGGAGGGCAATAACTATGGCTACACCTTC.

The chain couples TRBV19 to TRBJ2-3; 7 bases map to TRBD1. V shed 5 bases, J shed 4 bases, and the junction held 12 bases outside the gene matches. The CDR3 is 16 residues long. Germline CDR1 reads LNHDA; CDR2 reads SQIVND (reference sequence). CDR3: CASSSQGYGSADTQYF. CDR3 nucleotide sequence: TGTGCCAGTAGTTCACAGGGGTATGGGAGTGCAGATACGCAGTATTTT.

This chain connects TRBV14 to TRBJ2-7; 9 positions agree with TRBD1. V shed 0 bases and J 5 bases; nucleotides not matched to a gene: 8. Germline loops: CDR1 SGHDN, CDR2 FVKESK. The CDR3 loop spans 16 amino acids. In DNA form, the CDR3 reads TGTGCCAGCAGCCAAGACGCCGGGACAGGGAGTCACGAGCAGTACTTC. This translates into CASSQDAGTGSHEQYF.

The rearrangement links TRBV6-5 to TRBJ2-7; 7 bases align to TRBD1. Germline V lookup: CDR1 MNHEY, CDR2 SVGAGI. After removal of 6 bases from V and 4 bases from J, the junction contained 12 bases not matched to a gene. The CDR3 is 15 residues long. The CDR3 loop is CASSRTAWDSYEQYF. The CDR3 nucleotides read TGTGCCAGCAGCCGCACCGCTTGGGACAGTTACGAGCAGTACTTC.

This clone appeared a single time. The chain is built from TRBV27 and TRBJ1-1, with 7 nucleotides matching TRBD1. This CDR3 comprises 15 residues. Per the germline V gene, CDR1 is MNHEY and CDR2 is SMNVEV (reference sequence). Unmatched junction bases numbered 10, after V lost 5 bases and J lost 4 bases. The chain's CDR3 is CASSKQGLESTEAFF. CDR3 DNA sequence: TGTGCCAGCAGTAAACAGGGGTTGGAGAGCACTGAAGCTTTCTTT.

This clone was detected once. The CDR3 DNA reads TGTGCCTGGAGTTCCCTGCAGGGTAGGAATTCACCCCTCCACTTT. Its translation: CAWSSLQGRNSPLHF. The V and J genes are TRBV30 and TRBJ1-6; D may be TRBD1 (5 bases). CDR3 size: 15 residues. CDR1 GTSNPN and CDR2 SVGIG come from the germline V gene (reference sequence). V shed 2 bases and J shed 7 bases, with 15 bases lying between them.

The J gene is TRBJ2-3, the V gene TRBV4-1; D is unresolved. The CDR3 is 14 residues long. CDR1 and CDR2 from the germline V gene are MGHRA and YSYEKL. V was trimmed by 1 base and J by 4 bases, leaving 9 bases between them. CDR3 loop: CASSQALRPDTQYF. The CDR3, as DNA: TGCGCCAGCAGCCAAGCTCTTCGTCCAGATACGCAGTATTTT.

Worth noting for this clone: A junction boundary mismatches the germline segment, possibly from a read error. The chain recombines TRBV6-2 or TRBV6-3 with TRBJ2-7; D is unclear. CDR1 MNHEY and CDR2 SVGEGT come from the germline V gene. CDR3 length equals 12 residues. CDR3 coding DNA: TGTGCCAGCAGTCACTCGAGCTACGAGCAGTACTTC. Residues: CASSHSSYEQYF.

The chain combines TRBV2 with TRBJ1-6; D gene uncertain. The V gene's germline CDR1 is SNHLY and CDR2 FYNNEI. V lost 1 base, J lost 0 bases, and 7 bases lay in between. CDR3 length: 16 residues. The CDR3 loop is CASSEGVSSYNSPLHF. The CDR3 bases are TGTGCCAGCAGTGAAGGAGTGAGCTCCTATAATTCACCCCTCCACTTT.

The rearrangement joins TRBV28 to TRBJ2-7, with TRBD1 as a possible D gene (6 bases). With 1 base removed from V and 3 bases from J, the gap between germline ends came to 7 bases. This CDR3 has 13 amino acids. In germline, CDR1 is MDHEN, CDR2 SYDVKM. The CDR3 nucleotides read TGTGCCAGCAGTTTATCCAGGGGCTACGAGCAGTACTTC. Translating it yields CASSLSRGYEQYF.

CDR3 residues: CASSLQLAGRSYEQYF. CDR3 bases: TGTGCCAGCAGTCTGCAACTAGCGGGAAGGTCCTACGAGCAGTACTTC. The chain has TRBV28 and TRBJ2-7; 10 positions match TRBD2. In germline, CDR1 is MDHEN, CDR2 SYDVKM. The CDR3 extends over 16 amino acids. The V gene end was trimmed by 5 bases and the J gene end by 1 base; junction bases not matched to a gene: 8.

The chain joins TRBV19 to TRBJ2-1; 15 bases map to TRBD2. Trimming removed 5 bases from V and 7 bases from J; junction bases left unmatched: 3. The CDR3 sequence is 15 residues long. The germline V gene encodes CDR1 LNHDA and CDR2 SQIVND (reference sequence). The chain's CDR3 is CASSVGTSGGNEQFF. The CDR3 DNA reads TGTGCCAGTAGTGTCGGGACTAGCGGGGGGAATGAGCAGTTCTTC.

The V and J genes are TRBV27 and TRBJ1-5; possibly TRBD1 for D (5 bases). Germline-derived CDR1 and CDR2 are MNHEY and SMNVEV (reference sequence). This CDR3 contains 15 residues. With 5 bases removed from V and 3 bases from J, the gap between germline ends came to 14 bases. Here the CDR3 reads CASSPRAGPNQPQHF. CDR3 DNA sequence: TGTGCCAGCAGTCCCCGGGCGGGGCCCAATCAGCCCCAGCATTTT.

The J gene is TRBJ2-7, the V gene TRBV25-1; D remains unclear. Trimming cost V 3 bases and J 2 bases, with 14 bases left between them. Germline CDR1 MGHDK, CDR2 SYGVNS. CDR3 length: 15 residues. The CDR3 spells CASSETPRKAYEQYF. For the CDR3, the DNA is TGTGCCAGCAGTGAGACACCCCGAAAGGCCTACGAGCAGTACTTC.

V and J are TRBV27 and TRBJ1-1, with TRBD1 matching over 9 bases. This CDR3 has 15 residues. The V segment lost 3 bases and the J segment 6 bases; nucleotides outside the gene matches: 8. Germline V gene sequence: CDR1 MNHEY, CDR2 SMNVEV (reference sequence). CDR3 in DNA: TGTGCCAGCAGTTTTGTGGGACAGGGATCCCCTGAAGCTTTCTTT. Its translation is CASSFVGQGSPEAFF.

The chain couples TRBV6-1 to TRBJ1-5, with no clear D. The CDR3 is 13 residues long. Germline V CDR1 and CDR2: MNHNS, SASEGT. The germline V and J ends were trimmed by 1 base and 5 bases, with 6 bases remaining between them. The CDR3 loop is CASSEGEYQPQHF. The CDR3 DNA reads as TGTGCCAGCAGTGAAGGGGAGTATCAGCCCCAGCATTTT.

J is TRBJ2-7 and V is TRBV6-6, with 12 bases fitting TRBD2. The ends lost 5 bases at V and 6 bases at J; junction bases unmatched: 5. The CDR3 spans 14 residues. Germline assignment: CDR1 MNHNY and CDR2 SVGAGI (reference sequence). The CDR3 DNA follows: TGTGCCAGCAGTCAGGGACTAGCGGGTATCGAGCAGTACTTC. This encodes CASSQGLAGIEQYF.

CDR3 nucleotides: TGCGCCAGCAGCCTCCTAATTCCCCGGACAGGGTTAACCTACGAGCAGTACTTC. It encodes CASSLLIPRTGLTYEQYF. The rearrangement uses TRBV4-1 and TRBJ2-7; 8 bases align to TRBD1. The V and J ends lost 4 bases and 2 bases, in that order; junction bases with no gene match: 16. CDR3 length equals 18 residues. Germline values: CDR1 MGHRA, CDR2 YSYEKL.

The V gene is TRBV5-1, the J gene TRBJ1-5, with D unclear. With 1 base removed from V and 0 bases from J, the gap between germline ends came to 8 bases. From germline, CDR1 is SGHRS and CDR2 YFSETQ. CDR3 size: 15 residues. The CDR3 sequence is CASSLYGDSNQPQHF. The CDR3, as DNA: TGCGCCAGCAGCTTGTACGGTGATAGCAATCAGCCCCAGCATTTT.

The V call is TRBV11-2, the J call TRBJ2-1; 13 nucleotides line up with TRBD2. CDR1 and CDR2 from the germline V gene are SGHAT and FQNNGV. After removal of 5 bases from V and 3 bases from J, the junction contained 13 bases not matched to a gene. This CDR3 has 19 residues. As DNA, the CDR3 is TGTGCCAGCAGCGCCCCCGGGACTAGCGGGGCGGGCTTCTACAATGAGCAGTTCTTC. It codes for CASSAPGTSGAGFYNEQFF.